This paragraph reports one TCR beta chain. Its antigen is undetermined. This specimen belongs to a study of molecular identifiers for immune sequencing clone quantification. TCRdb called the PCR reads again in MiXCR, with one record for every CDR3 protein. Of roughly 630,000 distinct CDR3 sequences listed, 25% are singletons. The study's findings and limits: Underestimation of highly expanded clone sizes could arise where identical TCR molecules share a barcode.

Sorted cells numbering 20,000 to 1,000,000, with 10%, 30% or 50% RNA, yielded the naive CD8 libraries. The CDR3 contains 13 residues. V shed 7 bases and J 9 bases; nucleotides not matched to a gene: 5. In germline, CDR1 is MNHEY, CDR2 SMNVEV (reference sequence). The TCR sequence derives from a human donor in good health. Some libraries in this study had Jurkat cell RNA spiked in. The genes are TRBV27 and TRBJ1-6, with TRBD1 matching over 8 bases. Sequencing input: naive CD8+ T cells from blood, with Jurkat cell RNA spiked in. The subset was: FACS-sorted CD8+CD4-CCR7+CD45RA+ naive T cells. Here the CDR3 DNA reads TGTGCCAGCACCGGGACAGGCATTTCACCCCTCCACTTT. It encodes CASTGTGISPLHF.